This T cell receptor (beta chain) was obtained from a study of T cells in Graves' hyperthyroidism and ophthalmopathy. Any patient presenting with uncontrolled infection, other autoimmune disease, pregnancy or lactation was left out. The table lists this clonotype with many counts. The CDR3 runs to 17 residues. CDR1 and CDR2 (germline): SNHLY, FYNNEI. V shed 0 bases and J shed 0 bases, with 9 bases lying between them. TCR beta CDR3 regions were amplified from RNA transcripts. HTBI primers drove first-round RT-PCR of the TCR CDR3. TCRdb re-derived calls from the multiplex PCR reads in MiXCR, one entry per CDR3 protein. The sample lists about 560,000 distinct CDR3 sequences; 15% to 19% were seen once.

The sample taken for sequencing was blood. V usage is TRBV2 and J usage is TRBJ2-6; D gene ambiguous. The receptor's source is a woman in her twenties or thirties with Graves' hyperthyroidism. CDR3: CASSEAMAFSGANVLTF. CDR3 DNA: TGTGCCAGCAGTGAAGCGATGGCCTTCTCTGGGGCCAACGTCCTGACTTTC.